The 15 T cell receptor beta chains in this list originate from one sample, sequenced in a study of cytomegalovirus exposure and HLA in healthy donors. Only in-frame clones appear in the TCRdb table, and some are missing; sequencing was by immunoSEQ multiplex PCR. Among roughly 80,000 clones, over 85% were seen once, and the ten largest hold less than 2.5%. The sequencing sample was made of PBMCs. The receptor set was obtained from a woman aged 18-30 years in good health and CMV-seronegative.

V usage is TRBV6-5 and J usage is TRBJ2-3; D possibly corresponds to TRBD2 (5 bases). Trimming pared 10 bases from V and 2 bases from J, leaving 10 bases between. Germline V gene data show CDR1 as MNHEY and CDR2 as SVGAGI. The CDR3 has 12 amino acids. CDR3: CATEGDTDTQYF. As DNA, the CDR3 is TGTGCCACCGAGGGCGACACAGATACGCAGTATTTT.

This sequence joins TRBV7-9 and TRBJ2-5, with D tentatively TRBD2 (6 bases). Trimming pared 5 bases from V and 5 bases from J, leaving 15 bases between. Germline CDR1 SEHNR, CDR2 FQNEAQ (reference sequence). The length of the CDR3 is 14 residues. The DNA of the CDR3 is TGTGCCAGCAGCCCTATGACTAGTTTGGAGACCCAGTACTTC. It encodes CASSPMTSLETQYF. The full variable domain, in which reference TRBV7-9 and TRBJ2-5 provide the parts outside the CDR3, is DTGVSQNPRHKITKRGQNVTFRCDPISEHNRLYWYRQTLGQGPEFLTYFQNEAQLEKSRLLSDRFSAERPKGSFSTLEIQRTEQGDSAMYLCASSPMTSLETQYFGPGTRLLVL.

This chain connects TRBV12-2 to TRBJ2-1; the table's D call TRBD2 went unverified against the DNA. TRBV12-2 is a pseudogene. The CDR3 extends over 21 amino acids. In DNA, the CDR3 is TGTGCAAGTCGCTTAGAGTTCCTCCTAGCGGGGGGGCCAGAGTCCTACAATGAGCAGTTCTTC. Amino acid sequence: CASRLEFLLAGGPESYNEQFF.

The chain couples TRBV28 to TRBJ1-4, with D unclear. The length of the CDR3 is 16 residues. CDR1 and CDR2 from the germline V gene are MDHEN and SYDVKM. The germline V and J ends were trimmed by 5 bases and 7 bases, with 20 bases remaining between them. CDR3 DNA sequence: TGTGCCAGCAGTAGTTTTGGAGGGCGTACGTTTGAAAAACTGTTTTTT. Translated: CASSSFGGRTFEKLFF.

This CDR3 reads CASSLDRGQYTEAFF. CDR3 in DNA: TGTGCCAGCAGCTTAGACAGGGGCCAGTACACTGAAGCTTTCTTT. This rearrangement joins TRBV7-9 to TRBJ1-1; 7 nucleotides line up with TRBD1. Germline V lookup: CDR1 SEHNR, CDR2 FQNEAQ (reference sequence). This CDR3 is built from 15 residues. J gave up 3 bases and V 1 base, and 5 bases lay outside the gene matches.

The chain employs TRBV7-2 and TRBJ2-4; maybe TRBD2 (5 bases). Trimming shortened V by 4 bases and J by 8 bases, and 15 bases separated the two germline ends. This CDR3 region has 14 residues. From germline, CDR1 is SGHTA and CDR2 FQGNSA. The CDR3 sequence: CASSSPSRRHIQYF. In DNA form, the CDR3 reads TGTGCCAGCAGCTCCCCCTCGAGGAGGCACATTCAGTACTTC.

The V and J genes are TRBV27 and TRBJ1-1; D unclear. The V gene lost 2 bases and the J gene lost 1 base, with 14 bases spanning the gap. Germline CDR1 MNHEY, CDR2 SMNVEV (reference sequence). The CDR3 sequence is 16 residues long. CDR3: CASSLRERGANTEAFF. CDR3 sequence (DNA): TGTGCCAGCAGTTTAAGAGAACGGGGAGCGAACACTGAAGCTTTCTTT.

V and J are TRBV7-9 and TRBJ2-3; 7 bases fit TRBD1. Germline trimming cut 2 bases from V and 2 bases from J; bases unmatched to any gene: 7. The CDR3 contains 16 residues. The germline V gene encodes CDR1 SEHNR and CDR2 FQNEAQ (reference sequence). The CDR3: CASSLLTGPDTDTQYF. As DNA, the CDR3 is TGTGCCAGCAGCTTATTGACAGGGCCCGACACAGATACGCAGTATTTT.

The chain links TRBV2 to TRBJ1-5; D not resolved. The CDR3 runs 13 residues. With 6 bases removed from V and 0 bases from J, the gap between germline ends came to 6 bases. Germline V gene lookup returns CDR1 SNHLY and CDR2 FYNNEI. CDR3 nucleotide sequence: TGTGCCAGCAGGTTGTATAGCAATCAGCCCCAGCATTTT. Protein product: CASRLYSNQPQHF.

V gene TRBV5-5 combines with J gene TRBJ1-2, with 8 bases that match TRBD1. The CDR3 is made up of 12 amino acids. Per the germline V gene, CDR1 is SGHKS and CDR2 is YYEKEE (reference sequence). V shed 1 base and J 10 bases; nucleotides not matched to a gene: 3. The CDR3 bases are TGTGCCAGCAGCTTGACAGGGGGTCCCTACACCTTC. Translation gives CASSLTGGPYTF.

This chain links TRBV2 with TRBJ1-2, with TRBD1 matching 11 bases. This CDR3 is 15 amino acids long. The junction had 10 bases not matched to a gene; V was cut back by 11 bases and J by 2 bases. Per germline, CDR1 SNHLY and CDR2 FYNNEI. In DNA form, the CDR3 reads TGTGCCCCCCGGGACAGGGGGAGGGAGAACTATGGCTACACCTTC. Translating gives CAPRDRGRENYGYTF.

The genes are TRBV6-1 and TRBJ1-1; D is perhaps TRBD1 (6 bases). The V gene's germline CDR1 is MNHNS and CDR2 SASEGT. The CDR3 length is 15 residues. V lost 1 base to trimming and J lost 3 bases, with 12 bases between them. CDR3 nucleotides: TGTGCCAGCAGTGAAGATAGGACAGCATACACTGAAGCTTTCTTT. It specifies CASSEDRTAYTEAFF.

The V and J genes are TRBV7-9 and TRBJ1-4; D unclear. Germline V gene lookup returns CDR1 SEHNR and CDR2 FQNEAQ (reference sequence). The V and J ends lost 5 bases and 6 bases respectively, with 10 bases between them. The CDR3 extends over 13 amino acids. The chain's CDR3 is CASSPAGDEKLFF. The CDR3, as DNA: TGTGCCAGCAGCCCCGCCGGGGATGAAAAACTGTTTTTT.

The chain uses TRBV2 and TRBJ1-3; D possibly corresponds to TRBD1 (6 bases). Germline V lookup: CDR1 SNHLY, CDR2 FYNNEI. The CDR3 covers 15 residues. Trimming took 7 bases from V and 1 from J, leaving 14 bases between them. CDR3 loop: CASMRTVSSGNTIYF. CDR3 nucleotide sequence: TGTGCCAGCATGAGGACAGTATCATCTGGAAACACCATATATTTT.

The chain carries TRBV29-1 and TRBJ1-1; D gene ambiguous. V was clipped by 4 bases and J by 0 bases, with 9 bases between them. This CDR3 is 13 amino acids long. The germline V gene has CDR1 SQVTM and CDR2 ANQGSEA. CDR3 in amino acids: CSVVADLNTEAFF. The DNA for the CDR3 is TGCAGCGTTGTGGCGGACTTGAACACTGAAGCTTTCTTT.